Given below is one T cell receptor beta chain in context. What it binds is unknown. Assay used: immunoSEQ multiplex PCR; TCRdb lists only in-frame clones, some missing. In the table there are more than 25,000 clones, around 79% of which are singletons. These data come from a study of CD4 T cells in relation to SARS-CoV-2 and coronaviruses. In the study overall: Negative control cultures got HIV-1 Nef peptides or no peptide. Crossreactive spike epitopes shared across donors were mapped to their HLA restriction.

Before the COVID-19 pandemic, during about 2010-2018, CD4+ T cells were taken from unexposed donors. The cells were cultured for about 10 days before CD4+ T cells were isolated. Unexposed-donor CD4+ T cells were probed with SARS-CoV-2 S/N and four cold-coronavirus spikes, cells permitting. Germline V gene data show CDR1 as LNHDA and CDR2 as SQIVND (reference sequence). V shed 7 bases, J shed 2 bases, and the junction held 8 bases outside the gene matches. The CDR3 runs to 15 residues. Sequencing was carried out using CD4+ T cells from PBMCs, cultured in vitro. The source of this sequence is a human donor in good health. The V gene is TRBV19, the J gene TRBJ2-7; 10 bases line up with TRBD2. CDR3 in amino acids: CASNTGTSDTYEQYF. In nucleotides, the CDR3 is TGTGCCAGTAACACCGGGACTAGCGATACCTACGAGCAGTACTTC.